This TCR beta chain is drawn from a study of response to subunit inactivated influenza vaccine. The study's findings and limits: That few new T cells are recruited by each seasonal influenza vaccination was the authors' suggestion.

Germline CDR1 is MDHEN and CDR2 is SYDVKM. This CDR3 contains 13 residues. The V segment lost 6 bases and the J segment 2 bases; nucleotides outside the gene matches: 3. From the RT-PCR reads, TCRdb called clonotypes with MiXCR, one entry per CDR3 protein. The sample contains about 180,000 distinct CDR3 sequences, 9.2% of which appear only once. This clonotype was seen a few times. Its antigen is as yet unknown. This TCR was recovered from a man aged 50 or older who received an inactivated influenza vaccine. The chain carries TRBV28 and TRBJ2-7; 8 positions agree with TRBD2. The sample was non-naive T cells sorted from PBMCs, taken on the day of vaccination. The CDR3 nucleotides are TGTGCCAGCAGCGGACTAGCCCCCTACGAGCAGTACTTC. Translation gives CASSGLAPYEQYF.